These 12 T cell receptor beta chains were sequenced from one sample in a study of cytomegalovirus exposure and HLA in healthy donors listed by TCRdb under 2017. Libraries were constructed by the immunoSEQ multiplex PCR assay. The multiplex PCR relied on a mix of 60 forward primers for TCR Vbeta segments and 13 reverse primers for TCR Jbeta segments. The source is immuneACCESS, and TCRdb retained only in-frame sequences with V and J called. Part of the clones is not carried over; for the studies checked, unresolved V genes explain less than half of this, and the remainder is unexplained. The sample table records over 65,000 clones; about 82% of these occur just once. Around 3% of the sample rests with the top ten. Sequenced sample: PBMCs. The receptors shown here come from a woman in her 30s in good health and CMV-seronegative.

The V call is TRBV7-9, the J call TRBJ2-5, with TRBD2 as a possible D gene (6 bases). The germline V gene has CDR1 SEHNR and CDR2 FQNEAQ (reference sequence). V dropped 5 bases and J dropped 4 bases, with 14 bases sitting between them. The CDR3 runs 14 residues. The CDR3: CASSDHLGGETQYF. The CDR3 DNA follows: TGTGCCAGCAGCGATCACCTGGGGGGAGAGACCCAGTACTTC.

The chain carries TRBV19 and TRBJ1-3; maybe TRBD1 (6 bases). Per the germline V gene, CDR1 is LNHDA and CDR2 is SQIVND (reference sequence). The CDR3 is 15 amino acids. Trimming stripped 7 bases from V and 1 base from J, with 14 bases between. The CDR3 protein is CASTTTGISGNTIYF. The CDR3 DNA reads TGTGCCAGTACCACAACAGGGATTTCTGGAAACACCATATATTTT.

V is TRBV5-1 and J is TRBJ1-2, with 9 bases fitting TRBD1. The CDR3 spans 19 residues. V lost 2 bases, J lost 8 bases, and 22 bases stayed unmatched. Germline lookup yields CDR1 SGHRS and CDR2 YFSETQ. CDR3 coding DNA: TGCGCCAGCAGCTTTGGGCTAGGTCGGGTACAGGGGGCCGCCACGGGCTACACCTTC. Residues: CASSFGLGRVQGAATGYTF. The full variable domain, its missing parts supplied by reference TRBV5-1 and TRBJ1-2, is KAGVTQTPRYLIKTRGQQVTLSCSPISGHRSVSWYQQTPGQGLQFLFEYFSETQRNKGNFPGRFSGRQFSNSRSEMNVSTLELGDSALYLCASSFGLGRVQGAATGYTFGSGTRLTVV.

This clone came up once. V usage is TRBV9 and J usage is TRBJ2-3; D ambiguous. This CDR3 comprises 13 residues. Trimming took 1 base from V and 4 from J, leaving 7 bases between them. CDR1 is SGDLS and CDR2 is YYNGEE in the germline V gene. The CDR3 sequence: CASSVTRSDTQYF. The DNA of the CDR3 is TGTGCCAGCAGCGTAACCAGATCAGATACGCAGTATTTT.

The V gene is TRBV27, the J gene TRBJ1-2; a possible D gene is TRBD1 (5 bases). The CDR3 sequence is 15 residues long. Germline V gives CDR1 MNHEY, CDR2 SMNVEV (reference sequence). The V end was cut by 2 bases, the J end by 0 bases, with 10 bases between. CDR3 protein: CASSLTARANYGYTF. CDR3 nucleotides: TGTGCCAGCAGTTTAACAGCCAGGGCTAACTATGGCTACACCTTC.

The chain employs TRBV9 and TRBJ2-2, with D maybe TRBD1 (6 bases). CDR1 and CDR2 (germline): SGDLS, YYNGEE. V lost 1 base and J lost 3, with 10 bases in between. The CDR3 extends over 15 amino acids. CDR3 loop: CASSVTSGDTGELFF. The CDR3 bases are TGTGCCAGCAGCGTAACGTCAGGGGACACCGGGGAGCTGTTTTTT.

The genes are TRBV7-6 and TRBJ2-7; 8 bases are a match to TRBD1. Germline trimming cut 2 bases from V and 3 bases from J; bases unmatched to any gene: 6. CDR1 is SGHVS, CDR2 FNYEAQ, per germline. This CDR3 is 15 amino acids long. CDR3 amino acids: CASSLNTGGIYEQYF. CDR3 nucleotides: TGTGCCAGCAGCTTAAACACAGGGGGGATCTACGAGCAGTACTTC.

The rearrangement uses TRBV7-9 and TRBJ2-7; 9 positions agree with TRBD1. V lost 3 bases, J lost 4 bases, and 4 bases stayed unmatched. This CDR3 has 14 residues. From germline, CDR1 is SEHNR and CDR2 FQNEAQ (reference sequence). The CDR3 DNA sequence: TGTGCCAGCAGCTTCCGGGACAGGGTTTACGAGCAGTACTTC. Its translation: CASSFRDRVYEQYF.

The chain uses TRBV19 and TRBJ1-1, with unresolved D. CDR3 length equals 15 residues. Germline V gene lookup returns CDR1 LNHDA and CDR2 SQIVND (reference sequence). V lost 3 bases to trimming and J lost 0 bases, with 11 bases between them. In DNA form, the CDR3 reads TGTGCCAGTAGTATTAATGGGGAGTTGAACACTGAAGCTTTCTTT. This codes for CASSINGELNTEAFF. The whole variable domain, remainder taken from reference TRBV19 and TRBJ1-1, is DGGITQSPKYLFRKEGQNVTLSCEQNLNHDAMYWYRQDPGQGLRLIYYSQIVNDFQKGDIAEGYSVSREKKESFPLTVTSAQKNPTAFYLCASSINGELNTEAFFGQGTRLTVV.

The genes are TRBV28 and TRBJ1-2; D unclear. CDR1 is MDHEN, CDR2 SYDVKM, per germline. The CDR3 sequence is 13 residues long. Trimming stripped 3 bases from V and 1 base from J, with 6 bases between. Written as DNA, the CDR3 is TGTGCCAGCAGTTTGAGGTTTAACTATGGCTACACCTTC. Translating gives CASSLRFNYGYTF.

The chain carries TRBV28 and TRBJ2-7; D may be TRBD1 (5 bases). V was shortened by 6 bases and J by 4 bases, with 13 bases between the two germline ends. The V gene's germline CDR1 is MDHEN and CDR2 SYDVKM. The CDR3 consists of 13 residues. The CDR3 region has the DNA TGTGCCAGCAGGCAGGGTGGGTCTTACGAGCAGTACTTC. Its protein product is CASRQGGSYEQYF.

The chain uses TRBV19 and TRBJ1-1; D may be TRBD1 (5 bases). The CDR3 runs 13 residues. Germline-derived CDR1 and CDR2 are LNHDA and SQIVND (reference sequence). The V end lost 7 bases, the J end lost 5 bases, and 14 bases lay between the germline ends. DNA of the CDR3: TGTGCCAGTATGCAGGGAATTTATACTGAAGCTTTCTTT. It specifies CASMQGIYTEAFF. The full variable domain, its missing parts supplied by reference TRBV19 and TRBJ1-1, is DGGITQSPKYLFRKEGQNVTLSCEQNLNHDAMYWYRQDPGQGLRLIYYSQIVNDFQKGDIAEGYSVSREKKESFPLTVTSAQKNPTAFYLCASMQGIYTEAFFGQGTRLTVV.